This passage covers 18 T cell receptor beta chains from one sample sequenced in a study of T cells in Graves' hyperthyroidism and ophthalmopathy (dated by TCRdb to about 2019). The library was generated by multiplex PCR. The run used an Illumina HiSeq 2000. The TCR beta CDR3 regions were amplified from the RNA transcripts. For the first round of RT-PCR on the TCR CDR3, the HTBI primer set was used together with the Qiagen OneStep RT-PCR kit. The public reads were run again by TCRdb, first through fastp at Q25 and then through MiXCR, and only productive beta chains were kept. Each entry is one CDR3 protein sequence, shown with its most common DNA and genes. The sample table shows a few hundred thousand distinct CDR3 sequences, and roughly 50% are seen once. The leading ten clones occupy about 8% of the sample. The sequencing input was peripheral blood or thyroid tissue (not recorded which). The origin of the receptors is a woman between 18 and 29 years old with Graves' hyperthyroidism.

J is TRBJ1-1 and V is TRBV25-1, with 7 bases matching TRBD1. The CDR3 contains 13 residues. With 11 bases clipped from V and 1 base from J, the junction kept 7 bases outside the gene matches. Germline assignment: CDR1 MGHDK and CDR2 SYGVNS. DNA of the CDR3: TGTGCCGCACAGGGGCCGGAGAACACTGAAGCTTTCTTT. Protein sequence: CAAQGPENTEAFF.

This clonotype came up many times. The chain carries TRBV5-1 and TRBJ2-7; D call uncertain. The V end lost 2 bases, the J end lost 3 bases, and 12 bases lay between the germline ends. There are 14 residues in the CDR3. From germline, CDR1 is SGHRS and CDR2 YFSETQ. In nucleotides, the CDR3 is TGCGCCAGCAGCTTCGGCCCGAGCCTCTACGAGCAGTACTTC. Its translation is CASSFGPSLYEQYF.

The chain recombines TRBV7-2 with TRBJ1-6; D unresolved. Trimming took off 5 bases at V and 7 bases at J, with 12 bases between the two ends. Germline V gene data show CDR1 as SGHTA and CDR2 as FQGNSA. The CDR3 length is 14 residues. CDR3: CASSLGSGNSPLHF. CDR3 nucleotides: TGTGCCAGCAGCCTGGGTAGCGGGAATTCACCCCTCCACTTT.

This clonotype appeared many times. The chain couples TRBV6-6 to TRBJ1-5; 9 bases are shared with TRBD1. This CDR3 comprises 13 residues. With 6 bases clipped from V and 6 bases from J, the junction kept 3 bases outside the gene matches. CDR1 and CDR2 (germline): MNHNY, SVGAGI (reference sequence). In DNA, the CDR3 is TGTGCCAGCAGACAGGGGGCCGGTCAGCCCCAGCATTTT. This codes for CASRQGAGQPQHF.

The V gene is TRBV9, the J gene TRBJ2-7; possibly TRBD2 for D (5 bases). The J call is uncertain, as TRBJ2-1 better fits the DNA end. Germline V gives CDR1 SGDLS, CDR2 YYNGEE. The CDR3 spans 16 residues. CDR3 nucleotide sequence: TGTGCCAGCAGCGTAGGGGAGCTAGACCACTACAATGAGCAGTTCTTC. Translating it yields CASSVGELDHYNEQFF.

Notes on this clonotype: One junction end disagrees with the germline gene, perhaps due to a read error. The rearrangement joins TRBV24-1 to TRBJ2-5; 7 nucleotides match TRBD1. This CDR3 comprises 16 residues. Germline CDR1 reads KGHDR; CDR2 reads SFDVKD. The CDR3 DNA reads TGTGCCACCAGTGATACCCTGACAGGGTGGCAAGAGACCCAGAACTTC. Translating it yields CATSDTLTGWQETQNF.

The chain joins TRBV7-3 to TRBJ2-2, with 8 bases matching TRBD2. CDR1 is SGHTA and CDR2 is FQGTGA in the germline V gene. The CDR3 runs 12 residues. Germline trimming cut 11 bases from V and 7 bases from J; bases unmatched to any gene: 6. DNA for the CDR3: TGTGCCTTCCGAGGGACTAGCGGGGAGCTGTTTTTT. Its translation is CAFRGTSGELFF.

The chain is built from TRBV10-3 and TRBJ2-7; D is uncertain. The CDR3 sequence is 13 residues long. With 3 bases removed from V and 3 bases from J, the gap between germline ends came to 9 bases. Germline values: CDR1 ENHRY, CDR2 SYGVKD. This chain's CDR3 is CAISDGSNYEQYF. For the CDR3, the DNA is TGTGCCATCAGTGATGGGTCGAACTACGAGCAGTACTTC.

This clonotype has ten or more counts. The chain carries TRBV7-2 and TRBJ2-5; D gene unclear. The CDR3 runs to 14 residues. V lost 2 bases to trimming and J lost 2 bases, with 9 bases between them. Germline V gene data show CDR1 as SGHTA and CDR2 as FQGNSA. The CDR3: CASSLRVQQETQYF. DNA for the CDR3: TGTGCCAGCAGCTTAAGGGTCCAGCAAGAGACCCAGTACTTC.

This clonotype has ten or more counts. CDR3 residues: CASSPFMAGGNTGELFF. DNA of the CDR3: TGTGCCAGCAGCCCGTTTATGGCGGGAGGTAACACCGGGGAGCTGTTTTTT. The V and J genes are TRBV13 and TRBJ2-2, with 8 bases matching TRBD2. Looked up from germline, CDR1 is PRHDT and CDR2 is FYEKMQ (reference sequence). This CDR3 has 17 residues. The V gene end was trimmed by 5 bases and the J gene end by 2 bases; junction bases not matched to a gene: 10.

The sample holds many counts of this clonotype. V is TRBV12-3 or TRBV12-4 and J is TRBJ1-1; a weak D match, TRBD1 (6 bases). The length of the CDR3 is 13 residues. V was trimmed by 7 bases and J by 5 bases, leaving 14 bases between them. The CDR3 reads CASTRGQWTEAFF. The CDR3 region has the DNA TGTGCCAGCACCCGGGGGCAGTGGACTGAAGCTTTCTTT.

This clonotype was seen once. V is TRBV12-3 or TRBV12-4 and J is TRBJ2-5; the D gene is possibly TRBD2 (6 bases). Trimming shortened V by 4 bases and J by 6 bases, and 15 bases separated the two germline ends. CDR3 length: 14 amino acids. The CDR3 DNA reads TGTGCCAGCAGTTCTTGGGGGACTGGGCAGACCCAGTACTTC. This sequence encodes CASSSWGTGQTQYF.

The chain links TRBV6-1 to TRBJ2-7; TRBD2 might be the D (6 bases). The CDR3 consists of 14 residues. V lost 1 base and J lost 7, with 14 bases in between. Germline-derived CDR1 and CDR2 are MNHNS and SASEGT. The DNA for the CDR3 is TGTGCCAGCAGTGAAGTTGGAGGGGATGGGGAGCAGTACTTC. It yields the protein CASSEVGGDGEQYF.

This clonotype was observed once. CDR3 in DNA: TGTGCCAGCAGCTTAAATCCTAGCCCAGATACGCAGTATTTT. Translation: CASSLNPSPDTQYF. The chain recombines TRBV7-2 with TRBJ2-3; a weak D match, TRBD2 (5 bases). CDR1 and CDR2 from the germline V gene are SGHTA and FQGNSA. V lost 2 bases and J 4 bases, leaving 10 bases between the germline ends. This CDR3 has 14 residues.

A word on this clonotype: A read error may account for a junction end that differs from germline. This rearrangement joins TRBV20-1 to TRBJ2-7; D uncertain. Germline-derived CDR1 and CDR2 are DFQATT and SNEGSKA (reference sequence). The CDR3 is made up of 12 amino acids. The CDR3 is CSARDGKGVAFF. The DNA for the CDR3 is TGCAGTGCTAGAGATGGGAAGGGCGTGGCGTTCTTC.

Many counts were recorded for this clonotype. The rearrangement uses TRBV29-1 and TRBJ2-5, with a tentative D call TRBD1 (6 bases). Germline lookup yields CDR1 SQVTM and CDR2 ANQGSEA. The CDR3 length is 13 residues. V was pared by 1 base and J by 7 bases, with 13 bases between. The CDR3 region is CSVEGGRGRTQYF. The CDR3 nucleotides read TGCAGCGTTGAAGGGGGCAGGGGACGGACCCAGTACTTC.

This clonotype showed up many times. CDR3 amino acids: CASSARSTGELFF. CDR3 nucleotides: TGTGCCAGCAGCGCCCGGTCTACCGGGGAGCTGTTTTTT. V gene TRBV9 combines with J gene TRBJ2-2, with D unresolved. CDR3 size: 13 residues. Germline CDR1 SGDLS, CDR2 YYNGEE. V shed 3 bases and J shed 5 bases, with 8 bases lying between them.

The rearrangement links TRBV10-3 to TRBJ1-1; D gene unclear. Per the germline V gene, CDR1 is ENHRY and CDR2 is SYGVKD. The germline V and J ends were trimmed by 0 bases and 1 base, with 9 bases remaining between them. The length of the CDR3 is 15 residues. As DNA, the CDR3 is TGTGCCATCAGTGAGTCGTATCGCACGAACACTGAAGCTTTCTTT. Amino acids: CAISESYRTNTEAFF.